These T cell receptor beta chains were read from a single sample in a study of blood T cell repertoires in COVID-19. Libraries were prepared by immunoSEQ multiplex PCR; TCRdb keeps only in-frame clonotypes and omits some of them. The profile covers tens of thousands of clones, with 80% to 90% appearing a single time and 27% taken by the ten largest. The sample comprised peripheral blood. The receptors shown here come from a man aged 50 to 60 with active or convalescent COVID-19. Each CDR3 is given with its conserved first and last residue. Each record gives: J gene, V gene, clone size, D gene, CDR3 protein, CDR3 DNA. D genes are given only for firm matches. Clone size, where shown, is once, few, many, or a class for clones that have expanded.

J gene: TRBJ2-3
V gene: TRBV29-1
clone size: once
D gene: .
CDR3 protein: CSVGLITDTQYF
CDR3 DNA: TGCAGCGTTGGACTAATTACCGATACGCAGTATTTT

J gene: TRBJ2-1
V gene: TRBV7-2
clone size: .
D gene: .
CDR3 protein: CASSLAGGVYNEQFF
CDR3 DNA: TGTGCCAGCAGCTTAGCGGGAGGTGTCTACAATGAGCAGTTCTTC

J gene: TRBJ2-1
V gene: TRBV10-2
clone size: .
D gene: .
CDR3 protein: CASSPRANEQFF
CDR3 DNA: TGCGCCAGCAGTCCTCGCGCCAATGAGCAGTTCTTC

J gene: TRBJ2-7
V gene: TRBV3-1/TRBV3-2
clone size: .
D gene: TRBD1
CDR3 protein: CASSQNQGESYEQYF
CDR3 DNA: TGTGCCAGCAGCCAGAACCAGGGGGAATCCTACGAGCAGTACTTC

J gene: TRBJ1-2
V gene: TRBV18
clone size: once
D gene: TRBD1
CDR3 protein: CASSPSGQGDYGYTF
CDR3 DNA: TGTGCCAGCTCACCGTCGGGACAGGGGGACTATGGCTACACCTTC

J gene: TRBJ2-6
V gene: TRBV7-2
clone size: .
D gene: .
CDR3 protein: CASSLVVNTAGANVLTF
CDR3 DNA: TGTGCCAGCAGCTTAGTGGTCAACACAGCTGGGGCCAACGTCCTGACTTTC

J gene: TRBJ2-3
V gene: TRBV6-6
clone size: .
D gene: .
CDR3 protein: CATQGAGPTDTQYF
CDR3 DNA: TGTGCCACACAAGGTGCGGGCCCCACAGATACGCAGTATTTT

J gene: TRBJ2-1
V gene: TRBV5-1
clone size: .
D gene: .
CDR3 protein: CASSLLGGTYNEQFF
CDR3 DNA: TGCGCCAGCAGCTTGCTGGGGGGAACCTACAATGAGCAGTTCTTC

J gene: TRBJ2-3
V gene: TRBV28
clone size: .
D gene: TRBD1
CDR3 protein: CASRQTGPGTDTQYF
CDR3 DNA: TGTGCCAGCAGACAGACAGGGCCTGGCACAGATACGCAGTATTTT

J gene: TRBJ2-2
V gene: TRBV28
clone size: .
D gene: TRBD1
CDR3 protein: CAHGTGLTGELFF
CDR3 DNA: TGTGCTCACGGGACAGGGCTCACCGGGGAGCTGTTTTTT

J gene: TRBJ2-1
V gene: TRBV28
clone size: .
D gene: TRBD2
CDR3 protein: CASSSGTSGRVGNEQFF
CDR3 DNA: TGTGCCAGCAGTTCCGGGACTAGCGGGAGGGTTGGCAATGAGCAGTTCTTC

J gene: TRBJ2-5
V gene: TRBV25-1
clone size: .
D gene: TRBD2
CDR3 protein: CASSEAGEETQYF
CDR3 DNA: TGTGCCAGCAGTGAAGCGGGAGAAGAGACCCAGTACTTC

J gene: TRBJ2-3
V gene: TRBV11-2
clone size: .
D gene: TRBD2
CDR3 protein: CASSFTSGGAQDTQYF
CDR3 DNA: TGTGCCAGCAGCTTCACTAGCGGGGGGGCCCAAGATACGCAGTATTTT

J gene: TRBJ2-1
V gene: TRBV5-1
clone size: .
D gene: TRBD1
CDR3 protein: CASSSTGLDEQFF
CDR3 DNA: TGCGCCAGCAGCTCGACAGGGTTAGATGAGCAGTTCTTC

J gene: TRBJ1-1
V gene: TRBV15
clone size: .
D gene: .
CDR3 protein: CATSRVTGRAAEAFF
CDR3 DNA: TGTGCCACCAGCAGAGTTACCGGCAGGGCGGCTGAAGCTTTCTTT

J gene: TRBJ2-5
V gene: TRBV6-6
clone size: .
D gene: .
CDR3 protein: CASSMGTFQETQYF
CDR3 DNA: TGTGCCAGCAGTATGGGGACTTTCCAAGAGACCCAGTACTTC

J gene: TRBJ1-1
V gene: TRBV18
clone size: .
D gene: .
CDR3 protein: CASSPPNPGRAFF
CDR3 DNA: TGTGCCAGCTCACCTCCCAACCCGGGGAGGGCTTTCTTT

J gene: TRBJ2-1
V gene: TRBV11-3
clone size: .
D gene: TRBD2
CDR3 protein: CASSQFGGAYNEQFF
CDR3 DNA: TGTGCCAGCAGCCAATTCGGGGGGGCCTACAATGAGCAGTTCTTC

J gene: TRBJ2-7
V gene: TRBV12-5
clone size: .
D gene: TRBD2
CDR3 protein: CASGLVRGGRSYEQYF
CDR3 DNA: TGTGCTAGTGGTTTGGTAAGGGGCGGGAGATCCTACGAGCAGTACTTC

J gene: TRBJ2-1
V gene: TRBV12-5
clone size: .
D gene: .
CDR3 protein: CASGSGGRGRPNEQFF
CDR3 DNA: TGTGCTAGTGGTTCTGGCGGCAGGGGGAGGCCCAATGAGCAGTTCTTC